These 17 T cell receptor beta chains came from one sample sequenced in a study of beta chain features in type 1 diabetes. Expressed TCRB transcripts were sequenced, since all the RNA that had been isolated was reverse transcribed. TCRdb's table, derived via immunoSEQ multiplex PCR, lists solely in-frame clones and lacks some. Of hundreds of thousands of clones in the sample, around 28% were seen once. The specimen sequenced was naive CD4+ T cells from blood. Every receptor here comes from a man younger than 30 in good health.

The CDR3: CASKEEYNEQFF. CDR3 DNA sequence: TGCGCCAGCAAGGAGGAGTACAATGAGCAGTTCTTC. V is TRBV5-1 and J is TRBJ2-1; maybe TRBD2 (5 bases). CDR3 size: 12 residues. In germline, CDR1 is SGHRS, CDR2 YFSETQ. V lost 6 bases and J lost 4, with 8 bases in between.

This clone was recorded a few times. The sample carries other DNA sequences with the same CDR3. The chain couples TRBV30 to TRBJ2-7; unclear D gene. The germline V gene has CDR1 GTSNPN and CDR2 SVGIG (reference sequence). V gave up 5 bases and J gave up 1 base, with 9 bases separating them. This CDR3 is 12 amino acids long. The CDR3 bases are TGTGCCTGGCGGGCGGATTCCTACGAGCAGTACTTC. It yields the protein CAWRADSYEQYF.

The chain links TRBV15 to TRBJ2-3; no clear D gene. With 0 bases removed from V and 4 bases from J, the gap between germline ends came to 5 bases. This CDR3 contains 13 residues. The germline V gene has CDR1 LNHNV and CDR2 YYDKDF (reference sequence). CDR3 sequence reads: CATSRDRPDTQYF. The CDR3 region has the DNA TGTGCCACCAGCAGAGACCGCCCAGATACGCAGTATTTT.

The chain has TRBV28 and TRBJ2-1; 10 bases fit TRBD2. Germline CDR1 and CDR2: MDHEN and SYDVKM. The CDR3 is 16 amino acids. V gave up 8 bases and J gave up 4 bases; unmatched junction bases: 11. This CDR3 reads CASVGGGTSEYNEQFF. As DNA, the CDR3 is TGTGCCAGCGTCGGGGGGGGGACTAGCGAATACAATGAGCAGTTCTTC.

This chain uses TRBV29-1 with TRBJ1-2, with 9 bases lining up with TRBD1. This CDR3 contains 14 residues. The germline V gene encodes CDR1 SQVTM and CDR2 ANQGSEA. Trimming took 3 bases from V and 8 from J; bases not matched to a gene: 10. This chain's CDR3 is CSVERDRVVRGYTF. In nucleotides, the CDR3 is TGCAGCGTTGAGCGGGACAGGGTCGTCCGCGGCTACACCTTC.

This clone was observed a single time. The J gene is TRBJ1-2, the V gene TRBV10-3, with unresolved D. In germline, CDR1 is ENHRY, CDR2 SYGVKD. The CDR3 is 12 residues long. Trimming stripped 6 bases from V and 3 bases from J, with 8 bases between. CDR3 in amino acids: CAISPEDYGYTF. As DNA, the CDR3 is TGTGCCATCAGCCCGGAGGACTATGGCTACACCTTC.

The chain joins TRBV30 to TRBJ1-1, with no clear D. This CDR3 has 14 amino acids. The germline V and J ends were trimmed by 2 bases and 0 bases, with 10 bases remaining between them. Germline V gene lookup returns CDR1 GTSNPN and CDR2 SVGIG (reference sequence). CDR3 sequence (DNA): TGTGCCTGGAGTTCTAGGGTAGTGAACACTGAAGCTTTCTTT. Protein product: CAWSSRVVNTEAFF.

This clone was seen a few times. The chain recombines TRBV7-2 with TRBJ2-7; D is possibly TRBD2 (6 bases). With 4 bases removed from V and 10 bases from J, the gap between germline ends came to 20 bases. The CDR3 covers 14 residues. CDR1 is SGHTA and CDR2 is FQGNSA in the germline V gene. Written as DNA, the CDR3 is TGTGCCAGCAGCTCTTATGGGACTGCCTTGAGACAGTACTTC. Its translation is CASSSYGTALRQYF. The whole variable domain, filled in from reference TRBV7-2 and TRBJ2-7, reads GAGVSQSPSNKVTEKGKDVELRCDPISGHTALYWYRQSLGQGLEFLIYFQGNSAPDKSGLPSDRFSAERTGGSVSTLTIQRTQQEDSAVYLCASSSYGTALRQYFGPGTRLTVT.

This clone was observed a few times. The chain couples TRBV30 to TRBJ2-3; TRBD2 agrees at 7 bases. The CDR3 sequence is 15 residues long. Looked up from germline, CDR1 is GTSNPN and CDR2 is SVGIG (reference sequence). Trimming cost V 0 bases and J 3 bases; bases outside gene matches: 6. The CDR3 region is CAWSVRGSATDTQYF. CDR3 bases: TGTGCCTGGAGTGTACGCGGGAGCGCTACAGATACGCAGTATTTT.

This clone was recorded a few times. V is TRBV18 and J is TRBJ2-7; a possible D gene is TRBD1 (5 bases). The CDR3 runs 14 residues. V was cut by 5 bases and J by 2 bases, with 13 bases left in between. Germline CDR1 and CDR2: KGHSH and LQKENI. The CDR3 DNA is TGTGCCAGCTCAACCTCAGGGTTTCCCTACGAGCAGTACTTC. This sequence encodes CASSTSGFPYEQYF.

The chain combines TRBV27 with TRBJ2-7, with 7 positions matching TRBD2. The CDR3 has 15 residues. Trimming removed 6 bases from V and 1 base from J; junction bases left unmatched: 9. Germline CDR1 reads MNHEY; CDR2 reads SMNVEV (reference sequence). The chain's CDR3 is CASRRGGPLSYEQYF. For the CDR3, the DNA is TGTGCCAGCAGACGCGGGGGTCCCCTTTCCTACGAGCAGTACTTC.

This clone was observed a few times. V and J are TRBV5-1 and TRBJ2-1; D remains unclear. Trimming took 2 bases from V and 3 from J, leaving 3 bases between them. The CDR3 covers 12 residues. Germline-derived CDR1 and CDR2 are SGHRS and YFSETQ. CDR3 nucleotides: TGCGCCAGCAGCTTACACTACAATGAGCAGTTCTTC. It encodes CASSLHYNEQFF.

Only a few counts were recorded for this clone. CDR3 bases: TGTGCCTGGAGTGGAGGACAGGGCGAATCAGAGACCCAGTACTTC. Amino acids: CAWSGGQGESETQYF. The gene calls are TRBV30 and TRBJ2-5, with TRBD1 matching 8 bases. Germline CDR1 and CDR2: GTSNPN and SVGIG (reference sequence). The CDR3 has 15 amino acids. Trimming at V came to 1 base and at J to 4 bases, leaving 8 bases not matched to a gene.

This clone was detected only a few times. CDR3 amino acids: CAGSGQVEKLFF. The CDR3, as DNA: TGTGCCGGTTCCGGCCAGGTGGAAAAACTGTTTTTT. The rearrangement uses TRBV30 and TRBJ1-4; D gene ambiguous. V lost 8 bases to trimming and J lost 8 bases, with 15 bases between them. Germline V CDR1 and CDR2: GTSNPN, SVGIG (reference sequence). The CDR3 covers 12 residues. Full variable domain (rest looked up from reference TRBV30 and TRBJ1-4): SQTIHQWPATLVQPVGSPLSLECTVEGTSNPNLYWYRQAAGRGLQLLFYSVGIGQISSEVPQNLSASRPQDRQFILSSKKLLLSDSGFYLCAGSGQVEKLFFGSGTQLSVL.

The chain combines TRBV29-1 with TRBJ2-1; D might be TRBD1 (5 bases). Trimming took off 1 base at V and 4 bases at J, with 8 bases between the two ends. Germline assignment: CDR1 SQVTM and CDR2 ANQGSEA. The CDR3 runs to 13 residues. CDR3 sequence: CSVEGDRYNEQFF. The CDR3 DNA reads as TGCAGCGTTGAAGGCGACAGATACAATGAGCAGTTCTTC.

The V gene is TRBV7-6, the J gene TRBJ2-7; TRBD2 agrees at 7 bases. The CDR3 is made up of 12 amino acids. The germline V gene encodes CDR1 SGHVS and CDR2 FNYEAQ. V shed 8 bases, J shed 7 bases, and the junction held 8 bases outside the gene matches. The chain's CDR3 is CASGDYPREQYF. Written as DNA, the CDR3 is TGTGCCAGCGGGGACTACCCTAGGGAGCAGTACTTC.

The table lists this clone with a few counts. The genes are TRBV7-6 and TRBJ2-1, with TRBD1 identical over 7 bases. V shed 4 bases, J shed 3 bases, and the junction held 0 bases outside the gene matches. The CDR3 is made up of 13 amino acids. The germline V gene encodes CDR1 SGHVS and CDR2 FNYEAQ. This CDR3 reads CASSWDSYNEQFF. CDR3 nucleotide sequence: TGTGCCAGCAGCTGGGACAGCTACAATGAGCAGTTCTTC.